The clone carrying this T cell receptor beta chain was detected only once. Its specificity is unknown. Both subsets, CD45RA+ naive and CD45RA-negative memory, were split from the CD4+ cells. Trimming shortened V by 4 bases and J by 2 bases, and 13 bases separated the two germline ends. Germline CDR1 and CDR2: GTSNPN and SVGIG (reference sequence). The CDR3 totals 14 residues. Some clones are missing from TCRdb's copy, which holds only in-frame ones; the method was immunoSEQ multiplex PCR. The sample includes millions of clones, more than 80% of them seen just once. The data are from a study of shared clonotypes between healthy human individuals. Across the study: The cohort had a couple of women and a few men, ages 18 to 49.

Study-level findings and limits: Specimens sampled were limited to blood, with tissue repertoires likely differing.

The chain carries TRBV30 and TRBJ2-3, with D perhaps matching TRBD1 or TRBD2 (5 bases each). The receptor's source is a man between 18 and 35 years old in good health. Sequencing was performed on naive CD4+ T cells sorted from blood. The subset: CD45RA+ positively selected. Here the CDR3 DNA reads TGTGCCTGGACTAGGGGACCAACCACAGATACGCAGTATTTT. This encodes CAWTRGPTTDTQYF.